The present T cell receptor (beta chain) was sequenced within a study of shared clonotypes between healthy human individuals. The V and J ends lost 1 base and 1 base respectively, with 5 bases between them. CDR1 SEHNR and CDR2 FQNEAQ come from the germline V gene (reference sequence). The CDR3 runs 13 residues. Study observations and caveats: The generation probabilities recorded for non-shared clonotypes fell below those of clonotypes shared by all four donors. Sharing across several donors was seen in around 5% of naive CD4 clonotypes.

The repertoire was sequenced with immunoSEQ multiplex PCR; TCRdb's copy has only in-frame clones and lacks some. The sample lists roughly 2 million clones; about 95% were seen once. Naive CD8 cells lacked CD45RO, underwent positive selection for CCR7 and left out terminally differentiated effector memory CD45RA+ cells. Comments on this clone: The target antigen is unknown. This sample includes further DNA sequences coding for the same CDR3.

V is TRBV7-9 and J is TRBJ2-7, with unresolved D. The sample consisted of naive CD8+ T cells sorted from blood. This clonotype originated in a man aged 18 to 30 in good health. As DNA, the CDR3 is TGTGCCAGCAGCTTAGGGCCTTCCTACGAGCAGTACTTC. This encodes CASSLGPSYEQYF.